The 23 T cell receptor beta chains reported below all come from one sample, sequenced in a study of molecular identifiers for immune sequencing clone quantification. TCRdb reprocessed the PCR reads via MiXCR and lists one record per CDR3 protein. The data show about 510,000 distinct CDR3 sequences, 20% to 25% seen once. The sequencing input was naive CD8+ T cells from blood, with Jurkat cell RNA spiked in. Subset meaning: FACS-sorted CD8+CD4-CCR7+CD45RA+ naive T cells. These TCRs come from a human donor in good health. Some libraries in this study had Jurkat cell RNA spiked in.

The rearrangement links TRBV11-2 to TRBJ2-2; no definite D call. The V gene lost 4 bases and the J gene lost 4 bases, with 13 bases spanning the gap. The CDR3 extends over 15 amino acids. CDR1 and CDR2 (germline): SGHAT, FQNNGV. DNA for the CDR3: TGTGCCAGCAGCTCAATTGGGGATGTCACCGGGGAGCTGTTTTTT. The encoded protein is CASSSIGDVTGELFF. Full variable domain (outside the CDR3, taken from reference TRBV11-2 and TRBJ2-2): EAGVAQSPRYKIIEKRQSVAFWCNPISGHATLYWYQQILGQGPKLLIQFQNNGVVDDSQLPKDRFSAERLKGVDSTLKIQPAKLEDSAVYLCASSSIGDVTGELFFGEGSRLTVL.

In its sample, this clonotype was seen a few times. The gene calls are TRBV5-1 and TRBJ2-3, with 15 bases matching TRBD2. CDR1 and CDR2 (germline): SGHRS, YFSETQ. Trimming removed 3 bases from V and 5 bases from J; junction bases left unmatched: 7. The CDR3 length is 17 residues. CDR3 residues: CASSYRTSGGAIDTQYF. The CDR3 DNA is TGCGCCAGCAGCTACAGGACTAGCGGGGGGGCTATAGATACGCAGTATTTT.

The chain has TRBV27 and TRBJ2-2; 8 positions match TRBD1. This CDR3 is 14 amino acids long. J gave up 6 bases and V 2 bases, and 2 bases lay outside the gene matches. The germline V gene encodes CDR1 MNHEY and CDR2 SMNVEV (reference sequence). The CDR3 is CASSLGTGPGELFF. The CDR3 region has the DNA TGTGCCAGCAGTTTAGGGACAGGCCCCGGGGAGCTGTTTTTT.

Only a few counts were recorded for this clonotype. This chain connects TRBV20-1 to TRBJ2-7; TRBD2 is a possible D gene (6 bases). Germline V lookup: CDR1 DFQATT, CDR2 SNEGSKA (reference sequence). Trimming cost V 3 bases and J 2 bases, with 11 bases left between them. This CDR3 is 13 amino acids long. The DNA of the CDR3 is TGCAGTGCTAGCGGGAGCCATACCTACGAGCAGTACTTC. Its protein is CSASGSHTYEQYF.

Only a few counts were recorded for this clonotype. V gene TRBV6-5 combines with J gene TRBJ1-1, with TRBD1 as a possible D gene (6 bases). Germline CDR1 MNHEY, CDR2 SVGAGI. The V gene lost 7 bases and the J gene lost 1 base, with 10 bases spanning the gap. The CDR3 runs to 13 residues. The CDR3 sequence: CASTGAPNTEAFF. DNA of the CDR3: TGTGCCAGCACAGGGGCTCCGAACACTGAAGCTTTCTTT.

As for this clonotype: An end of the junction differs from the germline gene, which may be a read error. The V call is TRBV28, the J call TRBJ2-6; a weak D match, TRBD1 (5 bases). The length of the CDR3 is 13 residues. Germline V CDR1 and CDR2: MDHEN, SYDVKM. CDR3 loop: CASSLGGANVPTF. For the CDR3, the DNA is TGTGCCAGCAGTTTAGGTGGGGCCAACGTCCCGACTTTC.

As for this clonotype: A much larger clone is a single base away; this may be a read error. Here the CDR3 reads CGSSSDRETQYF. The CDR3 DNA reads TGTGGCAGCAGCAGCGACCGGGAGACCCAGTACTTC. The chain joins TRBV2 to TRBJ2-5, with D uncertain. This CDR3 comprises 12 residues. Germline assignment: CDR1 SNHLY and CDR2 FYNNEI.

This clonotype showed up just a few times. This chain connects TRBV7-9 to TRBJ2-1; no clear D gene. CDR1 is SEHNR and CDR2 is FQNEAQ in the germline V gene (reference sequence). The CDR3 has 15 residues. Trimming took off 1 base at V and 8 bases at J, with 15 bases between the two ends. This chain's CDR3 is CASSLGVDLPDEQFF. For the CDR3, the DNA is TGTGCCAGCAGCTTAGGGGTCGACCTCCCCGATGAGCAGTTCTTC.

The table lists this clonotype with many counts. In nucleotides, the CDR3 is TGTGCCAGCACTCTAGGTGGGGGGCTGGGAGATACGCAGTATTTT. Its protein product is CASTLGGGLGDTQYF. The rearrangement links TRBV7-2 to TRBJ2-3; D tentatively reads TRBD1 or TRBD2 (6 bases each). Per germline, CDR1 SGHTA and CDR2 FQGNSA. Trimming pared 7 bases from V and 5 bases from J, leaving 19 bases between. This CDR3 comprises 15 residues.

The chain links TRBV29-1 to TRBJ1-2, with a weak D call TRBD1 (5 bases). Germline-derived CDR1 and CDR2 are SQVTM and ANQGSEA. The CDR3 contains 16 residues. Trimming left V 5 bases short and J 3 bases short, with 22 bases between. Written as DNA, the CDR3 is TGCAGCGTTCTCCCATTAGTGGAACAGGAATACTATGGCTACACCTTC. Translated, it gives CSVLPLVEQEYYGYTF.

This clonotype was detected many times. The V call is TRBV5-1, the J call TRBJ2-7; tentatively, D is TRBD2 (6 bases). V gave up 7 bases and J gave up 3 bases, with 14 bases separating them. CDR1 SGHRS and CDR2 YFSETQ come from the germline V gene. The CDR3 spans 13 residues. Here the CDR3 DNA reads TGCGCCAGCGGACTCGGGGACTTCTACGAGCAGTACTTC. Its protein product is CASGLGDFYEQYF.

The chain joins TRBV20-1 to TRBJ1-5, with 8 positions matching TRBD1. The CDR3 consists of 19 residues. Germline CDR1 is DFQATT and CDR2 is SNEGSKA (reference sequence). Germline trimming cut 1 base from V and 0 bases from J; bases unmatched to any gene: 14. This CDR3 reads CSARGGQGGGFYSNQPQHF. For the CDR3, the DNA is TGCAGTGCTAGAGGCGGACAGGGAGGGGGATTTTATAGCAATCAGCCCCAGCATTTT.

The V and J genes are TRBV2 and TRBJ1-1, with 8 bases matching TRBD1. From germline, CDR1 is SNHLY and CDR2 FYNNEI. This CDR3 is 17 amino acids long. The J segment lost 5 bases and the V segment lost 1 base, leaving 12 bases of the junction unmatched. CDR3 coding DNA: TGTGCCAGCAGTGAAGGAATTAGGCAGGGGGCATGGACTGAAGCTTTCTTT. This codes for CASSEGIRQGAWTEAFF.

V and J are TRBV11-3 and TRBJ2-1, with TRBD1 matching over 9 bases. The CDR3 consists of 16 residues. The germline V gene encodes CDR1 SGHNT and CDR2 YENEEA. The trim removed 0 bases at V and 5 bases at J, leaving 5 bases unmatched. The CDR3 region has the DNA TGTGCCAGCAGCTTAGAGCTGGGACAGGGAAACAATGAGCAGTTCTTC. This codes for CASSLELGQGNNEQFF.

This clonotype was picked up many times. The chain couples TRBV4-1 to TRBJ1-1; a possible D gene is TRBD1 (5 bases). The length of the CDR3 is 15 residues. The ends were cut back, 3 bases at V and 2 bases at J, with 13 bases in the middle. Germline-derived CDR1 and CDR2 are MGHRA and YSYEKL. The CDR3 region is CASSHGQGVNTEAFF. CDR3 coding DNA: TGCGCCAGCAGCCACGGCCAGGGAGTTAACACTGAAGCTTTCTTT.

Only a few counts were recorded for this clonotype. The V and J genes are TRBV29-1 and TRBJ2-7; D unresolved. In germline, CDR1 is SQVTM, CDR2 ANQGSEA. This CDR3 comprises 12 residues. V was clipped by 4 bases and J by 1 base, with 8 bases between them. As DNA, the CDR3 is TGCAGCGTTGGCGAAAGTTCCTACGAGCAGTACTTC. Its protein is CSVGESSYEQYF.

On this clonotype itself: A much more abundant neighbour one base away suggests this may be a read error. The chain carries TRBV7-2 and TRBJ2-1, with TRBD1 matching over 7 bases. The CDR3 totals 15 residues. CDR1 is SGHTA and CDR2 is FQGNSA in the germline V gene. CDR3 DNA: TGTGCCGGCAGCCCAGGGACAGATCGAAGCAATGAGCAGTTCTTC. This encodes CAGSPGTDRSNEQFF.

The sample holds many counts of this clonotype. The V call is TRBV5-4, the J call TRBJ2-1, with a possible D match to TRBD2 (5 bases). CDR3 size: 15 residues. V was clipped by 4 bases and J by 4 bases, with 15 bases between them. In germline, CDR1 is SGHNT, CDR2 YYREEE (reference sequence). This CDR3 reads CASSPDPGNYNEQFF. The CDR3 coding sequence is TGTGCCAGCAGCCCTGACCCGGGGAATTACAATGAGCAGTTCTTC.

CDR3 in amino acids: CASRGGDRGGEQYF. For the CDR3, the DNA is TGTGCCAGCAGGGGGGGGGACAGGGGAGGCGAGCAGTACTTC. J is TRBJ2-7 and V is TRBV27; 10 nucleotides line up with TRBD1. This CDR3 has 14 amino acids. Germline V gene sequence: CDR1 MNHEY, CDR2 SMNVEV (reference sequence). J gave up 6 bases and V 6 bases, and 8 bases lay outside the gene matches.

This clonotype came up many times. The chain couples TRBV4-3 to TRBJ2-7; 9 bases line up with TRBD2. This CDR3 has 14 amino acids. The junction had 3 bases not matched to a gene; V was cut back by 2 bases and J by 4 bases. The germline V gene encodes CDR1 LGHNA and CDR2 YSLEER. CDR3: CASSQHLAGYEQYF. In nucleotides, the CDR3 is TGCGCCAGCAGCCAACATCTAGCGGGGTACGAGCAGTACTTC.

The chain is built from TRBV29-1 and TRBJ2-1, with 7 nucleotides matching TRBD2. Germline values: CDR1 SQVTM, CDR2 ANQGSEA. With V trimmed by 1 base and J by 2 bases, 8 bases remained unmatched. This CDR3 is built from 16 residues. Here the CDR3 reads CSVEVGRGSPYNEQFF. In DNA, the CDR3 is TGCAGCGTTGAAGTGGGGAGGGGTTCCCCCTACAATGAGCAGTTCTTC.

This chain connects TRBV30 to TRBJ2-1, with unresolved D. Trimming stripped 5 bases from V and 5 bases from J, with 10 bases between. CDR1 GTSNPN and CDR2 SVGIG come from the germline V gene (reference sequence). The CDR3 is made up of 12 amino acids. In DNA, the CDR3 is TGTGCCTGGGAGACGTGGGACAATGAGCAGTTCTTC. Its translation is CAWETWDNEQFF.

Many counts were recorded for this clonotype. The V call is TRBV7-8, the J call TRBJ1-4; a weak D match, TRBD1 (6 bases). This CDR3 has 19 amino acids. V gave up 5 bases and J gave up 0 bases, with 22 bases separating them. Germline V gives CDR1 SGHVS, CDR2 FQNEAQ. In DNA, the CDR3 is TGTGCCAGCAGCCCCGAGGAAGGTGGACAGCCCACAACTAATGAAAAACTGTTTTTT. Encoded protein: CASSPEEGGQPTTNEKLFF.